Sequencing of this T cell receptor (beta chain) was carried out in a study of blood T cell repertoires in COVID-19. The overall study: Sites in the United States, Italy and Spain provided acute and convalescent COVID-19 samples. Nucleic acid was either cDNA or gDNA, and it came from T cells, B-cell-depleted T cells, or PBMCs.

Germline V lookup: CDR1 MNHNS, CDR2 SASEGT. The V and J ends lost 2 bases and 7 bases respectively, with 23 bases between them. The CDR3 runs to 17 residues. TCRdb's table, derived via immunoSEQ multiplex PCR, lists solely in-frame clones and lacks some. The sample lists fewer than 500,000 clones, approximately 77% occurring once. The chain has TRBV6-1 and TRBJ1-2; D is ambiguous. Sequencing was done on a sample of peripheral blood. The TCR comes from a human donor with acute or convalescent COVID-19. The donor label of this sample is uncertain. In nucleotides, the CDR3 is TGTGCCAGCAGTGAACAAGGTGCTGGGCCCATTTTGGGTGGCTACACCTTC. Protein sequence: CASSEQGAGPILGGYTF.